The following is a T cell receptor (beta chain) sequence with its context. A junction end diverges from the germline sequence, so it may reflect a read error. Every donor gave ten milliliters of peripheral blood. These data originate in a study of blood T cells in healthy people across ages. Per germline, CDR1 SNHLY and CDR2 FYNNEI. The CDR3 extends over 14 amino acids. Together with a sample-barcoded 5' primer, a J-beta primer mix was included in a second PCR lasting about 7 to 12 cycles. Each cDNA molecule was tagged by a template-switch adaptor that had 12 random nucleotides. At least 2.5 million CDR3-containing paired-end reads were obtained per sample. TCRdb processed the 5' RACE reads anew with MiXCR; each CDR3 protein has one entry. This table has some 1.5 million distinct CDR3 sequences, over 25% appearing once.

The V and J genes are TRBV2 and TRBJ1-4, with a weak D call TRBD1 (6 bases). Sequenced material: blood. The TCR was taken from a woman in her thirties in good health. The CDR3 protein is CASTEGGNNGKLFF. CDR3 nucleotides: TGTGCCAGCACCGAAGGGGGGAATAATGGAAAACTGTTTTTT.